These 26 T cell receptor beta chains came from one sample sequenced in a study of blood T cell repertoires in COVID-19. Sequencing was performed with immunoSEQ multiplex PCR; in TCRdb, only in-frame clones are kept and a portion is missing. The profile shows approximately 300,000 clones, about 85% of them singletons. Sequenced: peripheral blood. These receptors originate from a human donor with COVID-19, enrolled during active disease. The donor label of this sample is uncertain.

The V gene is TRBV5-4, the J gene TRBJ2-5; 13 bases agree with TRBD2. Per germline, CDR1 SGHNT and CDR2 YYREEE (reference sequence). V trimming: 2 bases; J trimming: 2 bases; junction bases outside the gene matches: 6. The CDR3 is 17 amino acids. The CDR3, as DNA: TGTGCCAGCAGCTTATTTCGACTAGCGGGAGGACAAGAGACCCAGTACTTC. Translating it yields CASSLFRLAGGQETQYF.

The chain couples TRBV20-1 to TRBJ1-4; D may be TRBD1 (6 bases). CDR3 length equals 14 residues. Looked up from germline, CDR1 is DFQATT and CDR2 is SNEGSKA (reference sequence). V lost 3 bases, J lost 8 bases, and 16 bases lay in between. In DNA, the CDR3 is TGCAGTGCTAGTGCCGACAGGCTGGAGGAAAAACTGTTTTTT. Translating gives CSASADRLEEKLFF.

V gene TRBV24-1 combines with J gene TRBJ2-3; D not certain. CDR1 KGHDR and CDR2 SFDVKD come from the germline V gene. CDR3 size: 14 residues. The V gene lost 4 bases and the J gene lost 0 bases, with 7 bases spanning the gap. Written as DNA, the CDR3 is TGTGCCACCAGTGAGGCCAGAAGCACAGATACGCAGTATTTT. Protein sequence: CATSEARSTDTQYF.

The chain uses TRBV19 and TRBJ1-1, with D maybe TRBD1 (6 bases). Germline V gives CDR1 LNHDA, CDR2 SQIVND (reference sequence). This CDR3 is built from 17 residues. V was shortened by 5 bases and J by 0 bases, with 19 bases between the two germline ends. CDR3 in amino acids: CASSFPTGQPMNTEAFF. CDR3 DNA: TGTGCCAGTAGTTTCCCGACCGGACAGCCAATGAACACTGAAGCTTTCTTT. Drawing the rest from reference TRBV19 and TRBJ1-1, the complete variable domain is DGGITQSPKYLFRKEGQNVTLSCEQNLNHDAMYWYRQDPGQGLRLIYYSQIVNDFQKGDIAEGYSVSREKKESFPLTVTSAQKNPTAFYLCASSFPTGQPMNTEAFFGQGTRLTVV.

This clone was counted once. The chain couples TRBV5-6 to TRBJ1-1; weak D call: TRBD1 (5 bases). The CDR3 is 11 amino acids. Per germline, CDR1 SGHDT and CDR2 YYEEEE. Trimming removed 4 bases from V and 8 bases from J, with 9 bases in between. The CDR3 loop is CASSLQGEAFF. The DNA of the CDR3 is TGTGCCAGCAGCCTGCAGGGAGAAGCTTTCTTT.

The gene calls are TRBV19 and TRBJ2-1, with D possibly being TRBD1 (6 bases). V lost 4 bases to trimming and J lost 2 bases, with 18 bases between them. Germline CDR1 is LNHDA and CDR2 is SQIVND (reference sequence). This CDR3 spans 17 amino acids. The chain's CDR3 is CASSRSLTGRTYNEQFF. As DNA, the CDR3 is TGTGCCAGTAGTAGATCCCTAACAGGGCGAACCTACAATGAGCAGTTCTTC.

V is TRBV6-5 and J is TRBJ2-3, with D tentatively TRBD2 (5 bases). Germline CDR1 is MNHEY and CDR2 is SVGAGI. Trimming took off 8 bases at V and 1 base at J, with 16 bases between the two ends. This CDR3 is 15 amino acids long. The CDR3 sequence: CASGLTSGGTDTQYF. DNA of the CDR3: TGTGCCAGCGGCTTGACGAGCGGAGGCACAGATACGCAGTATTTT.

The rearrangement joins TRBV29-1 to TRBJ2-3; 8 bases match TRBD2. In germline, CDR1 is SQVTM, CDR2 ANQGSEA. Trimming took 5 bases from V and 1 from J; bases not matched to a gene: 2. This CDR3 region has 13 residues. In DNA, the CDR3 is TGCAGCGTTTATAGCGGGGGCACAGATACGCAGTATTTT. Protein sequence: CSVYSGGTDTQYF.

The V call is TRBV6-2 or TRBV6-3, the J call TRBJ2-7; weak D call: TRBD1 (6 bases). CDR1 is MNHEY, CDR2 SVGEGT, per germline. With 6 bases removed from V and 0 bases from J, the gap between germline ends came to 18 bases. The CDR3 length is 16 residues. The chain's CDR3 is CASSPTTGPISYEQYF. The CDR3 nucleotides read TGTGCCAGCAGCCCCACGACAGGTCCTATCTCCTACGAGCAGTACTTC.

This clone came up a few times. The chain couples TRBV11-2 to TRBJ1-5, with D perhaps matching TRBD1 (6 bases). Trimming removed 5 bases at V and 7 bases at J, with 15 bases between. This CDR3 comprises 14 residues. Germline CDR1 reads SGHAT; CDR2 reads FQNNGV. CDR3 bases: TGTGCCAGCAGCCCGGGGGGGGACAACCAGCCCCAGCATTTT. It yields the protein CASSPGGDNQPQHF.

V usage is TRBV18 and J usage is TRBJ2-1; D call uncertain. Germline CDR1 KGHSH, CDR2 LQKENI. Trimming stripped 0 bases from V and 7 bases from J, with 10 bases between. The CDR3 consists of 14 residues. CDR3 sequence: CASSPPVVANEQFF. The DNA for the CDR3 is TGTGCCAGCTCACCACCGGTTGTAGCAAATGAGCAGTTCTTC.

V and J are TRBV19 and TRBJ1-2, with 9 bases lining up with TRBD1. Germline V lookup: CDR1 LNHDA, CDR2 SQIVND (reference sequence). The CDR3 is made up of 18 amino acids. J lost 0 bases, V lost 5 bases, and 13 bases had no gene match. The CDR3 protein is CASSLTARTGATNYGYTF. The DNA for the CDR3 is TGTGCCAGTAGTCTCACAGCACGGACAGGGGCAACTAACTATGGCTACACCTTC.

The chain employs TRBV19 and TRBJ1-1, with unresolved D. The CDR3 has 15 amino acids. Trimming cost V 4 bases and J 1 base, with 13 bases left between them. The germline CDR1 and CDR2 sequences are LNHDA and SQIVND (reference sequence). CDR3 region: CASSRNTVGNTEAFF. The CDR3 bases are TGTGCCAGTAGTAGAAACACAGTGGGGAACACTGAAGCTTTCTTT. The whole variable domain, remainder taken from reference TRBV19 and TRBJ1-1, is DGGITQSPKYLFRKEGQNVTLSCEQNLNHDAMYWYRQDPGQGLRLIYYSQIVNDFQKGDIAEGYSVSREKKESFPLTVTSAQKNPTAFYLCASSRNTVGNTEAFFGQGTRLTVV.

The chain has TRBV3-1 (or the pseudogene TRBV3-2) and TRBJ1-5; TRBD1 matches 10 bases. This CDR3 contains 15 residues. CDR1 and CDR2 from the germline V gene are LGHDT and YNNKEL (reference sequence). V was pared by 4 bases and J by 5 bases, with 5 bases of the junction left unmatched. Here the CDR3 reads CASSRTGGLDQPQHF. The CDR3 DNA reads as TGTGCCAGCAGCCGGACAGGGGGTTTGGATCAGCCCCAGCATTTT.

This clone came up a few times. In DNA form, the CDR3 reads TGTGCCAGCAGCCCCGGGACAGGGAATAATTCACCCCTCCACTTT. Translating it yields CASSPGTGNNSPLHF. The chain carries TRBV9 and TRBJ1-6; TRBD1 matches 9 bases. The ends lost 4 bases at V and 5 bases at J; junction bases unmatched: 4. CDR1 is SGDLS, CDR2 YYNGEE, per germline. The CDR3 consists of 15 residues. Complete variable domain (other parts from reference TRBV9 and TRBJ1-6): DSGVTQTPKHLITATGQRVTLRCSPRSGDLSVYWYQQSLDQGLQFLIQYYNGEERAKGNILERFSAQQFPDLHSELNLSSLELGDSALYFCASSPGTGNNSPLHFGNGTRLTVT.

CDR3 DNA: TGTGCCAGCAGCCACACCCCCCGCTCCGGGGAGACCCAGTACTTC. Protein: CASSHTPRSGETQYF. The chain links TRBV6-6 to TRBJ2-5; D gene unclear. The CDR3 extends over 15 amino acids. CDR1 and CDR2 from the germline V gene are MNHNY and SVGAGI (reference sequence). Trimming stripped 6 bases from V and 5 bases from J, with 19 bases between.

The gene calls are TRBV28 and TRBJ1-2, with D perhaps TRBD1 (6 bases). The CDR3 spans 18 residues. Germline V gene sequence: CDR1 MDHEN, CDR2 SYDVKM. Between the trimmed V and J ends, which lost 2 bases and 0 bases, there was a span of 19 bases. The CDR3 DNA reads as TGTGCCAGCAGTTTACTGGAGATCCGGGACATAGCTAACTATGGCTACACCTTC. This gives the protein CASSLLEIRDIANYGYTF.

The genes are TRBV9 and TRBJ1-3; D is unresolved. Trimming pared 2 bases from V and 1 base from J, leaving 7 bases between. The CDR3 is 14 amino acids. Germline assignment: CDR1 SGDLS and CDR2 YYNGEE. CDR3: CASSVQASGNTIYF. CDR3 nucleotide sequence: TGTGCCAGCAGCGTCCAGGCATCTGGAAACACCATATATTTT.

The chain couples TRBV18 to TRBJ2-5, with 7 bases aligning to TRBD1. The ends lost 3 bases at V and 7 bases at J; junction bases unmatched: 23. The CDR3 loop spans 19 amino acids. CDR1 is KGHSH, CDR2 LQKENI, per germline. The CDR3 here is CASSPGVYQDRQPRGTQYF. Here the CDR3 DNA reads TGTGCCAGCTCACCCGGGGTCTACCAGGACAGGCAGCCCAGGGGGACCCAGTACTTC.

CDR3 bases: TGTGCCTGGAGTTCCGAGAGCTCTGGGGCCAACGTCCTGACTTTC. Translating it yields CAWSSESSGANVLTF. The rearrangement joins TRBV30 to TRBJ2-6; D ambiguous. From germline, CDR1 is GTSNPN and CDR2 SVGIG (reference sequence). This CDR3 contains 15 residues. V was trimmed by 2 bases and J by 0 bases, leaving 8 bases between them.

The chain combines TRBV6-5 with TRBJ1-1; 9 nucleotides agree with TRBD1. V was pared by 8 bases and J by 1 base, with 5 bases of the junction left unmatched. Germline V CDR1 and CDR2: MNHEY, SVGAGI. The CDR3 length is 14 residues. The CDR3 DNA reads TGTGCCAGCGCGTTGGACAGGGGGAACACTGAAGCTTTCTTT. Its translation: CASALDRGNTEAFF.

The chain carries TRBV11-2 and TRBJ1-2; D possibly corresponds to TRBD1 (6 bases). The V and J ends lost 2 bases and 2 bases respectively, with 12 bases between them. Germline-derived CDR1 and CDR2 are SGHAT and FQNNGV. The CDR3 is 15 amino acids. The CDR3 loop reads CASSLLTQGNYGYTF. The CDR3 DNA reads as TGTGCCAGCAGCTTACTTACACAGGGAAACTATGGCTACACCTTC.

The rearrangement links TRBV28 to TRBJ2-5; possibly TRBD2 for D (6 bases). Trimming left V 5 bases short and J 1 base short, with 17 bases between. CDR1 is MDHEN, CDR2 SYDVKM, per germline. The CDR3 length is 16 residues. Written as DNA, the CDR3 is TGTGCCAGCAGTCCCTTCTGGAGGGCTTCCCAAGAGACCCAGTACTTC. Its protein is CASSPFWRASQETQYF.

This chain connects TRBV5-1 to TRBJ1-2; no definite D call. Germline CDR1 is SGHRS and CDR2 is YFSETQ. V lost 0 bases and J 5 bases, leaving 8 bases between the germline ends. The CDR3 runs to 13 residues. Here the CDR3 DNA reads TGCGCCAGCAGCTTGGAGGCAGCGTATGGCTACACCTTC. Its protein is CASSLEAAYGYTF.

The CDR3 DNA sequence: TGTGCCAGCAGCGTAAAGGGACAGGGGTACTCTGGAAACACCATATATTTT. It encodes CASSVKGQGYSGNTIYF. This sequence joins TRBV9 and TRBJ1-3; TRBD1 matches at 10 bases. The CDR3 has 17 residues. Germline lookup yields CDR1 SGDLS and CDR2 YYNGEE. V lost 1 base to trimming and J lost 0 bases; unmatched junction nucleotides: 4.

V is TRBV5-1 and J is TRBJ1-4; D gene unclear. The CDR3 sequence is 13 residues long. V lost 4 bases and J 7 bases, leaving 11 bases between the germline ends. In germline, CDR1 is SGHRS, CDR2 YFSETQ. This CDR3 reads CASSPLLSEKLFF. The DNA for the CDR3 is TGCGCCAGCAGCCCTTTACTGAGTGAAAAACTGTTTTTT.